Listed below are T cell receptor beta chains from one sample, sequenced in a study of cytomegalovirus exposure and HLA in healthy donors. The protocol was immunoSEQ multiplex PCR, while the TCRdb copy is restricted to in-frame clones and leaves out a portion. Here the sample spans tens of thousands of clones, 93% being singletons. The sequencing sample was made of PBMCs. The receptors come from a man aged 18 to 35 in good health and CMV-seronegative. The CDR3 runs from the conserved cysteine through the conserved F or W. Fields, in order: CDR3 length, J gene, V gene, clone size, D gene, CDR3 DNA, CDR3 protein. The D gene is left open where the match is weak. Clone size appears in some rows only: once, few, many, or a class for an expanded clone.

>15|TRBJ2-2|TRBV5-4|.|.
TGTGCCAGCGGCCTGACAACCCTTAACACCGGGGAGCTGTTTTTT
CASGLTTLNTGELFF
>16|TRBJ2-3|TRBV19|.|TRBD2
TGTGCCAGTTGCCAAACTAGCGGGGGCGGGGCGGATACGCAGTATTTT
CASCQTSGGGADTQYF
>17|TRBJ2-7|TRBV5-4|.|TRBD2
TGTGCCAGCAGCCCGCCGGGACTAGCGGGAGGGATCCACGAGCAGTACTTC
CASSPPGLAGGIHEQYF
>15|TRBJ2-7|TRBV9|.|TRBD1
TGTGCCAGCAGCCCACAGGGACAGGCTGCCTACGAGCAGTACTTC
CASSPQGQAAYEQYF
>15|TRBJ2-3|TRBV7-9|.|TRBD2
TGTGCCAGCAGCTCGGTAGCGGGGATAACAGATACGCAGTATTTT
CASSSVAGITDTQYF
>14|TRBJ1-2|TRBV5-4|.|TRBD1
TGTGCCAGCAGCTTGAAGGGACAGGGGTATGGCTACACCTTC
CASSLKGQGYGYTF
>15|TRBJ2-1|TRBV6-5|.|.
TGTGCCACCACTTCGGGGGGCCCACCGGGCAATGAGCAGTTCTTC
CATTSGGPPGNEQFF
>13|TRBJ1-2|TRBV11-2|.|TRBD1
TGTGCCAGCAGCTTAACAGGGGACTATGGCTACACCTTC
CASSLTGDYGYTF
>14|TRBJ2-7|TRBV7-6|.|TRBD1
TGTGCCAGCAGCTTAGAAGGGGACAGCTACGAGCAGTACTTC
CASSLEGDSYEQYF
>15|TRBJ2-7|TRBV5-1|.|.
TGCGCCAGCAGCTTGAGGCAGGGACTTTTCCACGAGCAGTACTTC
CASSLRQGLFHEQYF
>16|TRBJ2-1|TRBV2|.|TRBD2
TGTGCCAGCAGGAGACTAGCGGGAGGGGGATACAATGAGCAGTTCTTC
CASRRLAGGGYNEQFF
>14|TRBJ1-2|TRBV25-1|.|TRBD1
TGTGCCAGCAGTGGACAAGGACAGGACTATGGCTACACCTTC
CASSGQGQDYGYTF
>13|TRBJ2-7|TRBV5-1|.|TRBD1
TGCGCCAGCAGCACGTGGACAGGTTACGAGCAGTACTTC
CASSTWTGYEQYF
>13|TRBJ1-1|TRBV11-3|.|.
TGTGCCAGCAGCTCTCGGGGGGACACTGAAGCTTTCTTT
CASSSRGDTEAFF
>12|TRBJ2-7|TRBV29-1|.|TRBD2
TGCAGCGTTAAGCGGGAGGGATACGAGCAGTACTTC
CSVKREGYEQYF
>16|TRBJ2-5|TRBV10-3|.|TRBD2
TGTGCCATCAGTGAGTATGAGGGACTATCAGGAGAGACCCAGTACTTC
CAISEYEGLSGETQYF
>15|TRBJ1-4|TRBV7-9|.|TRBD1
TGTGCCAGCAGCCACGACAGGGCTCTAAATGAAAAACTGTTTTTT
CASSHDRALNEKLFF
>13|TRBJ1-1|TRBV7-6|once|TRBD1
TGTGCCAGCAGCTTCAAAGGACAGGCTAAAGCTTTCTTT
CASSFKGQAKAFF
>14|TRBJ1-2|TRBV19|.|.
TGTGCCAGTAGTCCTGGCGCCGAGGTCTATGGCTACACCTTC
CASSPGAEVYGYTF
>15|TRBJ2-2|TRBV7-3|once|.
TGTGCCAGCAGCCCGACAGCTATGGGCACCGGGGAGCTGTTTTTT
CASSPTAMGTGELFF
>15|TRBJ1-1|TRBV25-1|.|TRBD1
TGTGCCAGCAGTGCAACAGGACAGGGAGGGACTGAAGCTTTCTTT
CASSATGQGGTEAFF
>16|TRBJ1-2|TRBV5-4|.|TRBD1
TGTGCCAGCAGCCTAGCGCAGGGGGCGGGGGACTATGGCTACACCTTC
CASSLAQGAGDYGYTF
>15|TRBJ2-2|TRBV2|once|.
TGTGCCAGCAGGGAAGGACAGAAAAACACCGGGGAGCTGTTTTTT
CASREGQKNTGELFF
>16|TRBJ1-5|TRBV12-5|.|.
TGTGCTAGTGGTTTGCCCTCTGGGGCCGTAGGGCAGCCCCAGCATTTT
CASGLPSGAVGQPQHF
>12|TRBJ2-7|TRBV18|.|TRBD1
TGTGCCAGCTCACTAGACAGGGGCGAGCAGTACTTC
CASSLDRGEQYF
>15|TRBJ1-4|TRBV18|.|.
TGTGCCAGCTCACCACGGCCCCGGAGGGATGAAAAACTGTTTTTT
CASSPRPRRDEKLFF
>13|TRBJ1-1|TRBV6-1|.|.
TGTGCCAGCGGTCGAACAACGAACACTGAAGCTTTCTTT
CASGRTTNTEAFF
>14|TRBJ2-7|TRBV5-1|.|TRBD1
TGCGCCAGCAGCTTGGGGGACAGGGGCGTCGAGCAGTACTTC
CASSLGDRGVEQYF
>15|TRBJ1-4|TRBV6-6|.|.
TGTGCCAGCAGTTACTGGGGGGCAACTAATGAAAAACTGTTTTTT
CASSYWGATNEKLFF
>14|TRBJ1-1|TRBV5-4|.|TRBD1
TGTGCCAGCAGCGTACAGGGGGCGAACACTGAAGCTTTCTTT
CASSVQGANTEAFF
>15|TRBJ2-2|TRBV6-6|once|TRBD2
TGTGCCAGCAGCTTGGGGACTAGCGGGGGCGGGGAGCTGTTTTTT
CASSLGTSGGGELFF
>12|TRBJ1-1|TRBV5-1|.|.
TGCGCCAGCAGCTTGGTCCGGGGTACTGGATATTTT
CASSLVRGTGYF